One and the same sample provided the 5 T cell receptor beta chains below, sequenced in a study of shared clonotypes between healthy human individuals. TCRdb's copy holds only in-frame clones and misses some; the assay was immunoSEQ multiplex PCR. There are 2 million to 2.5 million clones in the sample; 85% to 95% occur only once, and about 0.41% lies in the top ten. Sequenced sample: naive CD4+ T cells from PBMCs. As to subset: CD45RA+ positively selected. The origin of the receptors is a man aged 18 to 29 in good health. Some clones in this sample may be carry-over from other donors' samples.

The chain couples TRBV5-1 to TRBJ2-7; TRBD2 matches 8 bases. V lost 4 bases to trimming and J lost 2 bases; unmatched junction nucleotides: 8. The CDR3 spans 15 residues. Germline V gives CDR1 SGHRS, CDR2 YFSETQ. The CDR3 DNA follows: TGCGCCAGCAGCGACTTAATAGCGGGAACCTACGAGCAGTACTTC. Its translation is CASSDLIAGTYEQYF.

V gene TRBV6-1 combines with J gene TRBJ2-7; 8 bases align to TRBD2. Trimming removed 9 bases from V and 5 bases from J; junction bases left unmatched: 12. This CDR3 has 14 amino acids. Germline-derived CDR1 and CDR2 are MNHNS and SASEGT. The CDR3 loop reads CASKKLAVRNEQYF. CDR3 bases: TGTGCCAGTAAAAAACTAGCGGTTCGGAACGAGCAGTACTTC.

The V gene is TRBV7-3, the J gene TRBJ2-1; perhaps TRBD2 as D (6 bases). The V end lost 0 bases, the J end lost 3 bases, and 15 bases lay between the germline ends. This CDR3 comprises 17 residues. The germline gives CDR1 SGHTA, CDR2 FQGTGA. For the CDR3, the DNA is TGTGCCAGCAGCTTAACGATAGCGGAGAGTAGCTACAATGAGCAGTTCTTC. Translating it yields CASSLTIAESSYNEQFF.

This chain's CDR3 is CATKGRRGRGGTDTQYF. DNA of the CDR3: TGTGCCACCAAGGGACGGAGGGGGAGAGGGGGGACAGATACGCAGTATTTT. The J gene is TRBJ2-3, the V gene TRBV27; D tentatively fits TRBD1 or TRBD2 (6 bases each). V lost 10 bases and J 3 bases, leaving 26 bases between the germline ends. The CDR3 totals 17 residues. CDR1 and CDR2 (germline): MNHEY, SMNVEV (reference sequence).

The CDR3 coding sequence is TGTGCCAGCAGACAGGACAGGGCCGATACGCAGTATTTT. Amino acid sequence: CASRQDRADTQYF. The chain has TRBV5-4 and TRBJ2-3; 8 bases are shared with TRBD1. Trimming at V came to 5 bases and at J to 6 bases, leaving 5 bases not matched to a gene. This CDR3 contains 13 residues. CDR1 is SGHNT, CDR2 YYREEE, per germline (reference sequence).